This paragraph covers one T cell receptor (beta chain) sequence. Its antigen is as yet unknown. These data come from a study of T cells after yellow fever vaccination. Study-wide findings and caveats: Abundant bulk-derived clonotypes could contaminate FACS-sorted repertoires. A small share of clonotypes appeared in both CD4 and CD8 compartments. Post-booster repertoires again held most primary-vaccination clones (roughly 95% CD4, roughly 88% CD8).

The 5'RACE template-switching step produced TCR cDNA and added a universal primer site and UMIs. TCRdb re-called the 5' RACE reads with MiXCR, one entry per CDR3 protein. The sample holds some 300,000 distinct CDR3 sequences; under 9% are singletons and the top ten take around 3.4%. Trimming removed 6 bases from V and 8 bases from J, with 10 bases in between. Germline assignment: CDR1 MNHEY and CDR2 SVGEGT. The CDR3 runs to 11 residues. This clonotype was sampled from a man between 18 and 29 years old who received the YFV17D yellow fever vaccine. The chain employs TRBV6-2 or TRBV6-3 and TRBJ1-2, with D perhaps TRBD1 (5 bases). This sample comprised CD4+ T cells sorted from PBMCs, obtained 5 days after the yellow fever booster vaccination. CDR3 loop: CASSQGFGYTF. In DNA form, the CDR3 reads TGTGCCAGCAGCCAGGGTTTCGGCTACACCTTC.